These 3 T cell receptor beta chains originate from one sample sequenced in a study of tumor-infiltrating lymphocytes in primary liver carcinoma. Unsorted whole blood supplied the blood RNA, and germline DNA was isolated too. A constant-region primer primed TCR beta cDNA synthesis from 450 to 550 ng of total RNA. Three nested multiplex PCR rounds, a slightly modified ARM-PCR, produced the libraries for TCR beta. TRBV1-TRBV30 forward primers paired with a C-beta reverse primer were used in the first two PCR rounds, which ran approximately 11 cycles each. TCRdb passed the multiplex PCR reads through MiXCR, listing each CDR3 protein once. The data show 300,000 to 400,000 distinct CDR3 sequences, with less than 75% seen just once and approximately 5.9% held by the top ten. Specimen: peripheral blood. The receptors derive from a man aged 35-49 years with primary liver carcinoma and hepatitis B virus infection.

For this clonotype: Just one base apart from a much larger clone, this may be a read error. V usage is TRBV29-1 and J usage is TRBJ1-3; tentative D call: TRBD1 (6 bases). The CDR3 is 14 residues long. From germline, CDR1 is SQVTM and CDR2 ANQGSEA. Trimming took off 4 bases at V and 1 base at J, with 11 bases between the two ends. The chain's CDR3 is CSVAPRGSGNTIYF. For the CDR3, the DNA is TGCAGCGTTGCCCCAAGGGGGTCTGGAAACACCATATATTTT.

With regard to this clonotype: This could be a read error, since a much larger clone is one nucleotide away. The J gene is TRBJ1-6, the V gene TRBV5-1; TRBD1 aligns across 10 bases. The CDR3 totals 15 residues. Germline V gene sequence: CDR1 SGHRS, CDR2 YFSETQ. CDR3 region: CAGSLEGQGSSPLHF. The CDR3, as DNA: TGCGCCGGCAGCTTGGAGGGACAGGGGTCCTCACCCCTCCACTTT.

Concerning this clonotype: A read error may account for a junction end that differs from germline. V usage is TRBV11-1 and J usage is TRBJ1-2; 7 bases align to TRBD1. The germline gives CDR1 SGHAT, CDR2 FQDESV (reference sequence). The CDR3 totals 13 residues. CDR3 nucleotide sequence: TGTCCCAGCAGCCACGGACAGGACTACGGCTACACCTTC. It translates to CPSSHGQDYGYTF.